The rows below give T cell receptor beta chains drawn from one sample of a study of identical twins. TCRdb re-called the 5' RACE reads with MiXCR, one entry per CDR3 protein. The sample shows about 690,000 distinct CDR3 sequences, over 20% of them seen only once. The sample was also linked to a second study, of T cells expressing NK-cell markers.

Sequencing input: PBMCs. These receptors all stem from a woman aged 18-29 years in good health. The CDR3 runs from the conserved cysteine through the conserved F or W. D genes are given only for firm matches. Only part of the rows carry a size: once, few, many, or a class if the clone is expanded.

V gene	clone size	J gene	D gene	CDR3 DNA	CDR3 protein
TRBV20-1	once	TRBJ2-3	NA	TGCAGTGCCCGACTTGGCGGCGCAGATACGCAGTATTTT	CSARLGGADTQYF
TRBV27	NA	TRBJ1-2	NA	TGTGCCAGCAGAAACATCGATGGCTACACCTTC	CASRNIDGYTF
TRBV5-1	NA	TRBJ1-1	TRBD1	TGCGCCAGCAGCTTAAAATTCGGGACAGGGCTTAGCGGAGCTTTCTTT	CASSLKFGTGLSGAFF
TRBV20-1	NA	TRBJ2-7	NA	TGCAGTGGGTATGGGACCGGCTCCTACGAGCAGTACTTC	CSGYGTGSYEQYF
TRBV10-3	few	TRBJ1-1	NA	TGTGCCATCGGTCGGAGCGATTCTGAAGCTTTCTTT	CAIGRSDSEAFF
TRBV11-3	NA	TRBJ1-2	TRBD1	TGTGCCAGCAGCCCCCGTGGACAGGGGCTCCACTATGGCTACACCTTC	CASSPRGQGLHYGYTF
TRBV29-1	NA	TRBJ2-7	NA	TGCAGCGTCCTTACGGCCGCGTTTGAGCAGTACTTC	CSVLTAAFEQYF
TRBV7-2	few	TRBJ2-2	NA	TGTGCCAGCAGCTTAGATAGTGCCGGGGAGCTGTTTTTT	CASSLDSAGELFF
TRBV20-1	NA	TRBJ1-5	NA	TGCAGTGCGGATCGGGGTATCAATCAGCCCCAGCATTTT	CSADRGINQPQHF
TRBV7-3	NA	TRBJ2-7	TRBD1	TGTGCCAGCTCCTCCGGCAGGGGGAACGAGCAGTACTTC	CASSSGRGNEQYF
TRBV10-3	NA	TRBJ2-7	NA	TGTGCCATCAGTGAGTCCCAACGGGTAGCCTACGAGCAGTACTTC	CAISESQRVAYEQYF
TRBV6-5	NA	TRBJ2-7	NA	TGTGCCAGCAGTCACTGGGACAACCCCTACGAGCAGTACTTC	CASSHWDNPYEQYF
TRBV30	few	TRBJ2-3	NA	TGTGCCTGGAGTGTCAGTCCACATACGCAGTATTTT	CAWSVSPHTQYF
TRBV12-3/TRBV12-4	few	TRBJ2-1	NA	TGTGCCAGCAGTTTCTTGGGAGGTGAGCAGTTCTTC	CASSFLGGEQFF
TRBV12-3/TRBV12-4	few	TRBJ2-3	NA	TGTGCCAGCAGTTTTACTAGTTCTGATACGCAGTATTTT	CASSFTSSDTQYF
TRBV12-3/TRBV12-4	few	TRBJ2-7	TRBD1	TGTGCCAGCAGTACCGGGACAGGGGTTTACGAGCAGTACTTC	CASSTGTGVYEQYF
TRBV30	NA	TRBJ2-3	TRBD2	TGTGCCTGGACCTCCTGGTTGGGAGGGCCTGTTGAGGATACGCAGTATTTT	CAWTSWLGGPVEDTQYF
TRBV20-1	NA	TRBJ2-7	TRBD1	TGCAGTGCTAAACAGGGGACCTACGAGCAGTACTTC	CSAKQGTYEQYF
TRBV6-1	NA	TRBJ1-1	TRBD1	TGTGCCAGCAGGATTCGGGACAGGGGAGAAGCTTTCTTT	CASRIRDRGEAFF
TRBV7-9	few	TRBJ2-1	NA	TGTGCCAGCAGCTTATCCGGGGGCCCGATCTCCTACAATGAGCAGTTCTTC	CASSLSGGPISYNEQFF
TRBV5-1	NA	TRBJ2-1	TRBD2	TGCGCCAGCAGCTTCAACCCGGGACTAGCGGGAGGGCCCATTTTCTTC	CASSFNPGLAGGPIFF
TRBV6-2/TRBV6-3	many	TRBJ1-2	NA	TGTGCCAGCAGTTACGGGCAGGAAGGCTACACCTTC	CASSYGQEGYTF
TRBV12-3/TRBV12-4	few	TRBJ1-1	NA	TGTGCCAGCAGTTTAGAAGTTGGTGAAGCTTTCTTT	CASSLEVGEAFF
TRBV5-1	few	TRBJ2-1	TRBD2	TGCGCCAGCAGCTCTCGGGGGGGGAGGGCCAGCAATGAGCAGTTCTTC	CASSSRGGRASNEQFF
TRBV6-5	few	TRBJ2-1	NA	TGTGCCAGCAGTTACTCTCCTAGTAACAATGAGCAGTTCTTC	CASSYSPSNNEQFF
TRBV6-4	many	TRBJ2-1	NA	TGTGCCAGCAGTGATCAGGGGACCTACAATGAGCAGTTCTTC	CASSDQGTYNEQFF
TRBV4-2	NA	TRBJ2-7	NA	TGTGCCAGCAGCCAAGCCACCCGAGACTGGCGGGGTGCCTACGAGCAGTACTTC	CASSQATRDWRGAYEQYF
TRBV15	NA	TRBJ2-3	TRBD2	TGTGCCACCAGCACTAGCGGGGCGAGCACAGATACGCAGTATTTT	CATSTSGASTDTQYF
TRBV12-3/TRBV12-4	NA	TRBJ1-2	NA	TGTGCCATCGGTGCGACCGGGTCCGGGGGCTACACCTTC	CAIGATGSGGYTF
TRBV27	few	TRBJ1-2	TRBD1	TGTGCCAGCAGACCCGGGACAGGGAGTGGCTACACCTTC	CASRPGTGSGYTF
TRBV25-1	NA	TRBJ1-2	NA	TGTGCCAGCAGTGAACATGACGGGACGGGCTATGGCTACACCTTC	CASSEHDGTGYGYTF
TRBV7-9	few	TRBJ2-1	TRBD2	TGTGCCATAATGACTAGCGGATACAATGAGCAGTTCTTC	CAIMTSGYNEQFF
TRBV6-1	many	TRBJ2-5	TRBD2	TGTGCCAGCACCGAAACCGGGACTAGGATTAAGTACTTC	CASTETGTRIKYF
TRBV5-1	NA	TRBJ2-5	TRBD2	TGCGCCAGCAGCTTCACCCTAGCGGGGGGCGAGACCCAGTACTTC	CASSFTLAGGETQYF
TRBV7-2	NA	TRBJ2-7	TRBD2	TGTGCCAGCAGCTTATCCAGGACTAGCGGGGACTACGAGCAGTACTTC	CASSLSRTSGDYEQYF
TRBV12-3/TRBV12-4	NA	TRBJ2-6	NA	TGTGCCAGCAGTTTACGGCATAAAACGCTCAACGTCCTGACTTTC	CASSLRHKTLNVLTF
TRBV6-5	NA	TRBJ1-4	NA	TGTGCCAGCAGTTACTCGGTCCAGGGAAAAGAAAAACTGTTTTTT	CASSYSVQGKEKLFF
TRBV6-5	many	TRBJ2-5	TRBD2	TGTGCCAGCAGTTCCCAGCGGGGGTGGGAGACCCAGTACTTC	CASSSQRGWETQYF
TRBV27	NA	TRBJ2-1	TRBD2	TGTGCCAGCAGTAGAGTCCCGGCTAGCGGGAGGTTAAGGAATGAGCAGTTCTTC	CASSRVPASGRLRNEQFF
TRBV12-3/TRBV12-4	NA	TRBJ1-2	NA	TGTGCCAGCAGTCCAATGGGGGCAACCTATGGCTACACCTTC	CASSPMGATYGYTF
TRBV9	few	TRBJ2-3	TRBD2	TGTGCCAGCAGCGTAGAACTAGCGGGGGGCACGAGCACAGATACGCAGTATTTT	CASSVELAGGTSTDTQYF
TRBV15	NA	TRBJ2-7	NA	TGTGCCACCAGCAGAGTGGCAGGGGGGGCCTACGAGCAGTACTTC	CATSRVAGGAYEQYF
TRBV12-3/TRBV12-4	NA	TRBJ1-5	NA	TGTGCCAGTGGGATCTCAGGGTTGGATCAGCCCCAGCATTTT	CASGISGLDQPQHF